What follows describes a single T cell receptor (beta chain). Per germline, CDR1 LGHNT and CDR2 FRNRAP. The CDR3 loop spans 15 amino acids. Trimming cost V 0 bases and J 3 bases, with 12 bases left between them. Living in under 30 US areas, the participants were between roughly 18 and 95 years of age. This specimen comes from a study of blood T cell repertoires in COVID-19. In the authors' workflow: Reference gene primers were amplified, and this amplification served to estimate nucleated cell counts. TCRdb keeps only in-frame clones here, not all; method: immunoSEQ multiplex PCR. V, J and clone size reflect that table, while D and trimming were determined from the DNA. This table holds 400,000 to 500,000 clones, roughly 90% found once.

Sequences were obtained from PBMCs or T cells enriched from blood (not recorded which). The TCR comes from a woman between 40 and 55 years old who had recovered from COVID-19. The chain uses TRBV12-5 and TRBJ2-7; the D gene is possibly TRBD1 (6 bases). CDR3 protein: CASGLVEGVGYEQYF. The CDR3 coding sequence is TGTGCTAGTGGTTTGGTAGAGGGGGTCGGCTACGAGCAGTACTTC.